Listed here are 4 T cell receptor beta chains from one sample, sequenced in a study of blood T cells in healthy people across ages. The second PCR ran roughly 7 to 11 cycles with a sample-barcoded 5' primer and J-beta primers. TCRdb reanalysed the 5' RACE reads using MiXCR and keeps one entry per CDR3 protein. The sample has 600,000 to 800,000 distinct CDR3 sequences, over 40% seen once. The specimen sequenced was blood. The receptors derive from an elderly woman in good health.

This chain's CDR3 is CAISDGRSTDTQYF. As DNA, the CDR3 is TGTGCCATCAGTGATGGACGATCAACAGATACGCAGTATTTT. The chain couples TRBV10-3 to TRBJ2-3; D is uncertain. Germline CDR1 reads ENHRY; CDR2 reads SYGVKD. The CDR3 length is 14 residues. V lost 3 bases and J 3 bases, leaving 10 bases between the germline ends.

Ten or more counts support this clonotype. This chain connects TRBV5-1 to TRBJ2-4; TRBD1 matches at 8 bases. Looked up from germline, CDR1 is SGHRS and CDR2 is YFSETQ. V shed 0 bases, J shed 2 bases, and the junction held 4 bases outside the gene matches. This CDR3 is 16 amino acids long. The CDR3 nucleotides are TGCGCCAGCAGCTTGGGTTGGGACAGGCCCAAAAACATTCAGTACTTC. This translates into CASSLGWDRPKNIQYF.

Turning to this clonotype: Being one base from a much bigger clone, this may be a read error. CDR3 sequence: CSVPGRSPAYNEQFF. The CDR3 DNA follows: TGCAGCGTTCCGGGCAGGAGCCCCGCATACAATGAGCAGTTCTTC. The chain combines TRBV29-1 with TRBJ2-1; D is ambiguous. The germline V gene has CDR1 SQVTM and CDR2 ANQGSEA. V lost 5 bases and J lost 4, with 18 bases in between. The CDR3 covers 15 residues.

This clonotype has a single count. The CDR3 sequence: CASSYGGLAHTGELFF. CDR3 in DNA: TGTGCCAGCAGTTACGGGGGACTAGCTCATACCGGGGAGCTGTTTTTT. The genes are TRBV6-5 and TRBJ2-2; 9 bases line up with TRBD2. Trimming cost V 2 bases and J 5 bases; bases outside gene matches: 6. This CDR3 comprises 16 residues. In germline, CDR1 is MNHEY, CDR2 SVGAGI.